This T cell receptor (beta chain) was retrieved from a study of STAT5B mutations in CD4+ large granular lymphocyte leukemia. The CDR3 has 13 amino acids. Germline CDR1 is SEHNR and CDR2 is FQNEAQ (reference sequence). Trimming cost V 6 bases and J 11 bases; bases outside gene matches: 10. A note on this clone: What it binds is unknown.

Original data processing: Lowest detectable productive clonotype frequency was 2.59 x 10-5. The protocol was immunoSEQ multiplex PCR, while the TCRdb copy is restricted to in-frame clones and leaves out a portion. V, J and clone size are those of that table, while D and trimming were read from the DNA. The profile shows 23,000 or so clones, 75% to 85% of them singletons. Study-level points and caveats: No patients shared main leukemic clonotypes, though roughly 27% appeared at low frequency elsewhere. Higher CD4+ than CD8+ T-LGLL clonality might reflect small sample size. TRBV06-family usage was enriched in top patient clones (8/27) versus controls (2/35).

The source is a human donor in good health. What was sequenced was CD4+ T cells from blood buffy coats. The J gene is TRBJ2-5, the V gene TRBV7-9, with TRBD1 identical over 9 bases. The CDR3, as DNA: TGTGCCAGCAGAACGTGGGACAGGGATGAGCAGTACTTC. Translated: CASRTWDRDEQYF. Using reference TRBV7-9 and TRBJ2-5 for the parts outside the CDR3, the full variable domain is DTGVSQNPRHKITKRGQNVTFRCDPISEHNRLYWYRQTLGQGPEFLTYFQNEAQLEKSRLLSDRFSAERPKGSFSTLEIQRTEQGDSAMYLCASRTWDRDEQYFGPGTRLLVL.